This TCR beta chain comes out of a study of beta chain features in type 1 diabetes (dated by TCRdb to 2016 to 2018). Some background on the complete study: Mean age, gender distribution, total cell number and subset yield did not differ between patients and healthy donors. A total of 90 million to 140 million sorted cells were examined across all samples, and RNA yield correlated strongly with the number of cells per subset. The study compared the TCRB repertoires of sorted circulating CD4+ T cell subsets in recently diagnosed type 1 diabetes patients with those in matched healthy donors. Naive and central memory subsets were obtained from all 30 or so donors, but regulatory and stem cell-like memory subsets were isolated from only 8 patients and roughly eight healthy donors.

Findings and caveats that apply to the study as a whole: A moderate but significant shortening of TCRB CDR3 length was observed in type 1 diabetes patients in all four CD4+ subsets. Because cDNA was sequenced instead of genomic DNA, highly expressing activated cells could be over-represented, though the groups showed no difference in activation or CD3 levels. Because small numbers of individuals were included in the HLA sub-analyses, any influence of HLA type on TCRB rearrangement was left unresolved. Patients with type 1 diabetes made fewer insertions and deleted more nucleotides at VDJ recombination sites, implying thymic rearrangement abnormalities. Naive, central memory and regulatory TCRB repertoires appeared to be more alike among patients than among healthy donors. PCR may preferentially amplify shorter templates, but because patient and control samples were amplified and corrected together, any resulting skew would affect both groups equally.

From each donor, a single peripheral blood sample of about 120 mL on average was drawn into heparinised tubes. A BD FACSAria II was used to sort naive, central memory, regulatory and stem cell-like memory CD4+ T cells with a panel that included CD45RO, CCR7, CD25, CD127, CD95 and CD27. Every sorted population had a purity above 95%. PBMCs were isolated right away by Lymphoprep density gradient centrifugation and were stained directly, without culture. So that batch effects would be minimized, each experiment stained and sorted samples in pairs, pairing one healthy donor with one patient. CDR1 LNHDA and CDR2 SQIVND are derived from the germline V gene (reference sequence). Ends trimmed: V by 9 bases, J by 5 bases; bases unmatched to a gene: 7. From its cysteine to its phenylalanine, the CDR3 spans 13 amino acids. Left in the record is the CDR3 DNA by itself, 39 bases read in frame from the first base.

This clone was recorded a few times. Its antigen remains unidentified. Per-base qualities were not stored, and no clone one base away is much larger. All of the isolated RNA was reverse transcribed with the High Capacity cDNA Reverse Transcription Kit, so expressed TCRB transcripts were sequenced. Deep immunoSEQ sequencing was applied to naive, central memory and regulatory T cell samples, giving an average of roughly 3.5 million total reads per sample. After sorted cells were lysed in RLT buffer, RNA was extracted with DNase-treated RNeasy Micro or Mini kits, with the choice depending on cell number. Each cell subset was processed separately to prevent cross-contamination, with patient and healthy donor samples processed together. The immunoSEQ multiplex PCR was used to amplify TCRB sequences from cDNA, generating 87-bp fragments that spanned the CDR3 region. The amplicons were sequenced using the Illumina HiSeq platform. In the original analysis: PCR bias was computationally corrected using synthetic template baselines, reads within Hamming distance 2 were collapsed, and singletons that could not be merged were discarded. By aligning reads against IMGT, V, D and J genes, CDR3 length, and insertions or deletions at six rearrangement sites were assigned. Clonotype counts were normalized to sorted cell number within each subset before computing true diversity and Gini coefficients with the tcR R package. Repertoire sharing was quantified using the overlap coefficient calculated on TCRB nucleotide sequences. TCRdb took over this immuneACCESS table, retaining in-frame rearrangements with V and J assigned. Such tables are incomplete; in checked studies, under half of the missing clones stem from an unresolved V gene, and the remainder is unexplained. V, J and clone size are those of that table, while D and trimming were read from the DNA. The sample table shows roughly 160,000 clones, and 7.8% are seen once. The ten largest clones capture roughly 0.97% of the sample.

The sequenced sample was central memory CD4+ T cells from blood. The TCR comes from a middle-aged woman with type 1 diabetes. The chain employs TRBV19 and TRBJ1-5; TRBD1 lines up with 7 middle nucleotides. The CDR3 region: CASRGQEDQPQHF. The DNA sequence is as follows: TGTGCCAGCCGTGGACAGGAGGATCAGCCCCAGCATTTT.